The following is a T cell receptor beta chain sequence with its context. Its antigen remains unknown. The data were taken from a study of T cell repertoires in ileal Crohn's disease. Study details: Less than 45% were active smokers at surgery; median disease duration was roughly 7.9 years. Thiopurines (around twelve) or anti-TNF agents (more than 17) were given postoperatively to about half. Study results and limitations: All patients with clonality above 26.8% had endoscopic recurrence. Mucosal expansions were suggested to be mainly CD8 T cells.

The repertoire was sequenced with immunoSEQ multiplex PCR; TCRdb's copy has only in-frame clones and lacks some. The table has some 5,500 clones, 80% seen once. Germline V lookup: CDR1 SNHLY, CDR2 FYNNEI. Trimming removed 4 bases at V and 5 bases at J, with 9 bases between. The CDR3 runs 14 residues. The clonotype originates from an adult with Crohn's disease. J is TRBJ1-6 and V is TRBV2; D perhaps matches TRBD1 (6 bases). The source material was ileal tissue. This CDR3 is CASSVGQHNSPLHF. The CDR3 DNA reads TGTGCCAGCAGTGTAGGACAGCATAATTCACCCCTCCACTTT. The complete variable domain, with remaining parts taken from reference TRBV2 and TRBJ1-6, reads EPEVTQTPSHQVTQMGQEVILRCVPISNHLYFYWYRQILGQKVEFLVSFYNNEISEKSEIFDDQFSVERPDGSNFTLKIRSTKLEDSAMYFCASSVGQHNSPLHFGNGTRLTVT.